One and the same sample provided the 23 T cell receptor beta chains below, sequenced in a study of a mutant IDH1 vaccine in newly diagnosed glioma. As for time point: week 35, safety follow-up. What each vaccine dose contained was 300 ug of mutant IDH1 20-mer peptide, accompanied by topical imiquimod. No antigen has been assigned to these receptors. The protocol was immunoSEQ multiplex PCR, while the TCRdb copy is restricted to in-frame clones and leaves out a portion. Of roughly 25,000 clones detected, roughly 80% appear once; the ten largest clones hold 30% to 35%. Material: PBMCs, obtained from a glioma patient whose treatment included an IDH1 peptide vaccine. All receptors derive from a man under 40 with glioma.

The rearrangement links TRBV6-1 to TRBJ1-2, with 7 bases identical to TRBD1. The CDR3 is 14 residues long. V dropped 2 bases and J dropped 0; count of bases not matched to a gene: 0. Germline assignment: CDR1 MNHNS and CDR2 SASEGT. Written as DNA, the CDR3 is TGTGCCAGCAGTGAACAGGGGGCTAACTATGGCTACACCTTC. Translated: CASSEQGANYGYTF.

The genes are TRBV5-1 and TRBJ2-2, with D tentatively TRBD1 or TRBD2 (5 bases each). This CDR3 contains 14 residues. Per the germline V gene, CDR1 is SGHRS and CDR2 is YFSETQ. The V and J ends lost 4 bases and 4 bases respectively, with 11 bases between them. The CDR3 is CASSVSRGTGELFF. CDR3 DNA: TGCGCCAGCAGCGTTTCGAGGGGCACCGGGGAGCTGTTTTTT. Drawing the rest from reference TRBV5-1 and TRBJ2-2, the complete variable domain is KAGVTQTPRYLIKTRGQQVTLSCSPISGHRSVSWYQQTPGQGLQFLFEYFSETQRNKGNFPGRFSGRQFSNSRSEMNVSTLELGDSALYLCASSVSRGTGELFFGEGSRLTVL.

The chain recombines TRBV5-6 with TRBJ2-7, with 7 bases lining up with TRBD2. V lost 4 bases and J lost 0; bases outside the gene matches: 7. CDR1 and CDR2 from the germline V gene are SGHDT and YYEEEE. The CDR3 covers 15 residues. The CDR3 coding sequence is TGTGCCAGCAGCATTCTAGCGGAGAGCTCCTACGAGCAGTACTTC. Translated, it gives CASSILAESSYEQYF.

This chain joins TRBV5-6 and TRBJ2-1; 8 bases line up with TRBD2. The length of the CDR3 is 14 residues. Germline values: CDR1 SGHDT, CDR2 YYEEEE. J gave up 10 bases and V 2 bases, and 8 bases lay outside the gene matches. The CDR3 spells CASSFRARGGEQFF. The CDR3 nucleotides are TGTGCCAGCAGCTTCAGGGCCCGCGGGGGGGAGCAGTTCTTC.

The chain links TRBV4-1 to TRBJ2-2; D possibly uses TRBD1 or TRBD2 (6 bases each). The V and J ends lost 0 bases and 4 bases respectively, with 15 bases between them. The CDR3 runs to 17 residues. In germline, CDR1 is MGHRA, CDR2 YSYEKL. The CDR3 region has the DNA TGCGCCAGCAGCCAAGATGGAGGGGGGTTTAGCACCGGGGAGCTGTTTTTT. It encodes CASSQDGGGFSTGELFF.

The chain carries TRBV5-4 and TRBJ2-3; D might be TRBD1 (5 bases). Germline assignment: CDR1 SGHNT and CDR2 YYREEE (reference sequence). Trimming removed 1 base at V and 0 bases at J, with 9 bases between. There are 15 residues in the CDR3. CDR3 protein: CASSLQGPSTDTQYF. As DNA, the CDR3 is TGTGCCAGCAGCTTGCAGGGCCCTAGCACAGATACGCAGTATTTT.

The V call is TRBV2, the J call TRBJ2-7; D is perhaps TRBD1 (6 bases). The CDR3 is 14 residues long. V was shortened by 8 bases and J by 2 bases, with 16 bases between the two germline ends. Germline CDR1 SNHLY, CDR2 FYNNEI. The CDR3 coding sequence is TGTGCCAGCGGCCGGACAGCTCCCCCCTACGAGCAGTACTTC. Amino acids: CASGRTAPPYEQYF. Full variable domain (outside the CDR3, taken from reference TRBV2 and TRBJ2-7): EPEVTQTPSHQVTQMGQEVILRCVPISNHLYFYWYRQILGQKVEFLVSFYNNEISEKSEIFDDQFSVERPDGSNFTLKIRSTKLEDSAMYFCASGRTAPPYEQYFGPGTRLTVT.

V gene TRBV5-1 combines with J gene TRBJ2-2; D might be TRBD2 (7 bases). The CDR3 is 15 residues long. V lost 5 bases, J lost 4 bases, and 15 bases lay in between. The germline CDR1 and CDR2 sequences are SGHRS and YFSETQ. CDR3 in DNA: TGCGCCAGCAGAGACAGGCCGGGAGGCACCGGGGAGCTGTTTTTT. Protein: CASRDRPGGTGELFF.

The rearrangement links TRBV15 to TRBJ2-3; a possible D gene is TRBD1 (8 bases). V dropped 3 bases and J dropped 1 base, with 23 bases sitting between them. The germline CDR1 and CDR2 sequences are LNHNV and YYDKDF (reference sequence). CDR3 length: 19 amino acids. The CDR3 sequence: CATSRFSYRGGDRTDTQYF. CDR3 coding DNA: TGTGCCACCAGCAGGTTTTCATACAGGGGGGGAGACCGCACAGATACGCAGTATTTT.

This clone turned up a few times. This chain joins TRBV5-6 and TRBJ1-1, with 10 bases that match TRBD1. Per germline, CDR1 SGHDT and CDR2 YYEEEE. After removal of 4 bases from V and 5 bases from J, the junction contained 8 bases not matched to a gene. This CDR3 has 15 amino acids. This CDR3 is CASSPTGGARTEAFF. For the CDR3, the DNA is TGTGCCAGCAGCCCGACAGGGGGCGCGAGGACTGAAGCTTTCTTT.

The chain employs TRBV27 and TRBJ2-3; D call uncertain. V gave up 7 bases and J gave up 2 bases, with 10 bases separating them. The CDR3 runs 13 residues. The V gene's germline CDR1 is MNHEY and CDR2 SMNVEV (reference sequence). In nucleotides, the CDR3 is TGTGCCAGCACCCCGCGTAACACAGATACGCAGTATTTT. This codes for CASTPRNTDTQYF.

This clone was counted only a few times. The rearrangement joins TRBV28 to TRBJ1-6, with unresolved D. Germline CDR1 and CDR2: MDHEN and SYDVKM. The CDR3 is made up of 14 amino acids. Trimming took 3 bases from V and 6 from J, leaving 9 bases between them. The CDR3 bases are TGTGCCAGCAGTTTTAGGACGGTTAATTCACCCCTCCACTTT. It translates to CASSFRTVNSPLHF.

This chain connects TRBV7-8 to TRBJ2-7, with 7 positions matching TRBD1. With V trimmed by 2 bases and J by 2 bases, 9 bases remained unmatched. The germline V gene has CDR1 SGHVS and CDR2 FQNEAQ. The CDR3 is made up of 16 amino acids. The chain's CDR3 is CASSLPRGQPTYEQYF. For the CDR3, the DNA is TGTGCCAGCAGCTTACCCAGGGGACAGCCAACCTACGAGCAGTACTTC.

V is TRBV7-9 and J is TRBJ2-7; tentatively, D is TRBD2 (5 bases). Trimming left V 5 bases short and J 5 bases short, with 16 bases between. Germline V gives CDR1 SEHNR, CDR2 FQNEAQ (reference sequence). The CDR3 loop spans 14 amino acids. CDR3 region: CASSPELLVHEQYF. The CDR3 nucleotides are TGTGCCAGCAGCCCAGAGCTACTAGTCCACGAGCAGTACTTC.

The V and J genes are TRBV30 and TRBJ2-3; TRBD2 is a possible D gene (5 bases). V gave up 0 bases and J gave up 0 bases, with 10 bases separating them. CDR1 and CDR2 (germline): GTSNPN, SVGIG (reference sequence). The CDR3 runs to 15 residues. The CDR3 nucleotides are TGTGCCTGGAGTGTTCTAGCAGAGAGCACAGATACGCAGTATTTT. Translating it yields CAWSVLAESTDTQYF.

With respect to this clone: The junction differs from germline at one of its ends, possibly a read error. The chain joins TRBV10-2 to TRBJ2-7; 10 positions match TRBD2. CDR1 is WSHSY, CDR2 SAAADI, per germline. The CDR3 sequence is 15 residues long. The CDR3 sequence: CASIRGLADAYEQYF. CDR3 nucleotide sequence: TGCGCCAGCATCCGCGGACTAGCGGACGCCTACGAACAGTACTTC.

The chain joins TRBV6-5 to TRBJ1-2; 7 bases align to TRBD1. CDR1 and CDR2 from the germline V gene are MNHEY and SVGAGI. After removal of 5 bases from V and 5 bases from J, the junction contained 8 bases not matched to a gene. This CDR3 contains 14 residues. CDR3 loop: CASSKDRVEYGYTF. As DNA, the CDR3 is TGTGCCAGCAGTAAAGACAGGGTCGAATATGGCTACACCTTC.

The V call is TRBV15, the J call TRBJ2-7; D is unclear. The V and J ends lost 1 base and 1 base respectively, with 11 bases between them. CDR3 length: 15 residues. Germline V gene lookup returns CDR1 LNHNV and CDR2 YYDKDF (reference sequence). The CDR3, as DNA: TGTGCCACCAGCAGAGCGTTCGGCAGATCCTACGAGCAGTACTTC. Translation: CATSRAFGRSYEQYF.

The rearrangement links TRBV6-6 to TRBJ2-7; 10 positions agree with TRBD1. The length of the CDR3 is 14 residues. Germline CDR1 MNHNY, CDR2 SVGAGI (reference sequence). V gave up 6 bases and J gave up 6 bases; unmatched junction bases: 8. CDR3: CASSLPDRGSEQYF. The CDR3 DNA sequence: TGTGCCAGCAGCCTCCCGGACAGGGGGTCCGAGCAGTACTTC.

There are a few counts of this clone. V gene TRBV11-2 combines with J gene TRBJ1-2; the D gene is possibly TRBD1 (5 bases). Trimming removed 5 bases at V and 8 bases at J, with 15 bases between. Germline V gene data show CDR1 as SGHAT and CDR2 as FQNNGV. The CDR3 loop spans 13 amino acids. The CDR3 spells CASSPRQSVGYTF. DNA of the CDR3: TGTGCCAGCAGCCCCCGACAGTCGGTAGGCTACACCTTC.

The V and J genes are TRBV5-1 and TRBJ1-2, with a weak D call TRBD1 (5 bases). The V and J ends lost 4 bases and 4 bases respectively, with 20 bases between them. The CDR3 has 16 amino acids. Germline-derived CDR1 and CDR2 are SGHRS and YFSETQ. CDR3 protein: CASSLSNQGLGYGYTF. DNA of the CDR3: TGCGCCAGCAGCCTCTCCAACCAGGGTTTGGGCTATGGCTACACCTTC.

The CDR3 reads CASSEFNPTDTQYF. The DNA for the CDR3 is TGTGCCAGCAGTGAATTTAACCCCACAGATACGCAGTATTTT. The chain is built from TRBV25-1 and TRBJ2-3; unclear D gene. This CDR3 spans 14 amino acids. Trimming stripped 1 base from V and 2 bases from J, with 7 bases between. Germline values: CDR1 MGHDK, CDR2 SYGVNS.

This clone is a singleton in its sample. This chain joins TRBV5-6 and TRBJ2-2, with D perhaps matching TRBD1 (5 bases). CDR3 length: 16 amino acids. V was pared by 2 bases and J by 1 base, with 12 bases between. Germline CDR1 reads SGHDT; CDR2 reads YYEEEE. CDR3 sequence (DNA): TGTGCCAGCAGCTTAACGGACAACTTGAACACCGGGGAGCTGTTTTTT. It translates to CASSLTDNLNTGELFF.